This entry describes one T cell receptor beta chain. Within the sample, other DNA sequences also encode this same CDR3. Individuals aged roughly 18 to 95 years were recruited from about two dozen US areas. The sample belongs to a study of blood T cell repertoires in COVID-19. Study-wide background: Before being deemed recovered, Cohort 3 donors had two negative PCRs, clearance, or symptom resolution. Sample material is recorded as cDNA or gDNA derived from T cells, B-cell-depleted T cells, or PBMCs.

This CDR3 has 16 amino acids. CDR1 and CDR2 from the germline V gene are SGHTA and FQGTGA. V shed 5 bases, J shed 8 bases, and the junction held 10 bases outside the gene matches. Sequencing used immunoSEQ multiplex PCR; TCRdb keeps in-frame clones, though not all of them. The sample has 200,000 to 250,000 clones, approximately 87% seen once; the top ten hold 3.1%. This chain uses TRBV7-3 with TRBJ2-1; 12 nucleotides agree with TRBD1. Source material: PBMCs or T cells enriched from blood (not recorded which). The source of this sequence is a woman in her fifties or sixties in a cohort exposed to, infected with or recovered from COVID-19 (not recorded which). The DNA for the CDR3 is TGTGCCAGCAGCCTTGGGCTAGGGACAGGGGGCGATGAGCAGTTCTTC. This gives the protein CASSLGLGTGGDEQFF.